Detailed here is one T cell receptor (beta chain). The data were obtained in a study of shared clonotypes between healthy human individuals. Germline CDR1 reads SGHAT; CDR2 reads FQDESV (reference sequence). The CDR3 covers 11 residues. The J segment lost 10 bases and the V segment lost 5 bases, leaving 3 bases of the junction unmatched. Here immunoSEQ multiplex PCR was the method, and the copy in TCRdb shows in-frame clones only, minus some. The table includes about half a million clones, 70% to 80% detected once. The source material was PBMCs. The J gene is TRBJ1-1, the V gene TRBV11-1, with TRBD1 matching 8 bases. The sequence came from a woman aged 40 to 50 in good health. Some clones in this sample may be carry-over from other donors' samples. DNA of the CDR3: TGTGCCAGCAGCCCGACAGGGGTAGCTTTCTTT. It is translated as CASSPTGVAFF.